This TCR beta chain appears in the sequencing data of a study of shared clonotypes between healthy human individuals. Study details: A couple of female and a few male donors aged 18 to 49 were enrolled.

Details on this clone: Antigen specificity is unknown.

CDR1 LNHNV and CDR2 YYDKDF come from the germline V gene (reference sequence). The J segment lost 7 bases and the V segment lost 4 bases, leaving 5 bases of the junction unmatched. The CDR3 length is 14 residues. The study's findings and limits: With several donors compared, around 4.7% of naive CD4 clonotypes were shared.

Using immunoSEQ multiplex PCR, the repertoire was profiled, and TCRdb retains in-frame clones only, with some absent. The sample has over 2 million clones; just under 95% are singletons. The rearrangement links TRBV15 to TRBJ1-2; 11 bases align to TRBD1. Sequenced input: naive CD4+ T cells from PBMCs. Subset in this sample: CD45RA+ positively selected. The sequence came from a man aged 18 to 30 in good health. Some clones in this sample may be carry-over from other donors' samples. The CDR3 DNA sequence: TGTGCCACCAGCAAGGACAGGGGGCTCGGTGGCTACACCTTC. Its protein product is CATSKDRGLGGYTF.